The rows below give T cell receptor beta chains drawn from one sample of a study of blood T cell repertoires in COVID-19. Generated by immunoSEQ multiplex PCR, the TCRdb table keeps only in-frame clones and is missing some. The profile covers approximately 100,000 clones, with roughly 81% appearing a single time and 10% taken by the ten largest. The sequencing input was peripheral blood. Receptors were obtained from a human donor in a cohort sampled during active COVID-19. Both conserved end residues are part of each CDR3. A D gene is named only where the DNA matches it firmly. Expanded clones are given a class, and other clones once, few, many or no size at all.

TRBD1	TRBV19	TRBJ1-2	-	TGTGCCAGTACCCGACAGGGAACTAACTATGGCTACACCTTC	CASTRQGTNYGYTF
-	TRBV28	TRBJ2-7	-	TGTGCCAGCAGTTCCCCGGACAGTTTCTACGAGCAGTACTTC	CASSSPDSFYEQYF
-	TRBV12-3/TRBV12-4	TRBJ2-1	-	TGTGCCAGCAGTTTGGGCACTGAGCAGTTCTTC	CASSLGTEQFF
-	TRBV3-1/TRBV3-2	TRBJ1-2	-	TGTGCCAGCAGTCCCCCGGGACGCATAGGGGGTAACTATGGCTACACCTTC	CASSPPGRIGGNYGYTF
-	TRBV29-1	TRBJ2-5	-	TGCAGCGTTGTGTCTTGGGGAGGAGAGACCCAGTACTTC	CSVVSWGGETQYF
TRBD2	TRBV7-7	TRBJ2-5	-	TGTGCCAGCAGCCCGGGACTAGCGGGGGGAATGGAGACCCAGTACTTC	CASSPGLAGGMETQYF
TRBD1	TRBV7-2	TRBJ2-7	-	TGTGCCAGCAGCTCCACAGGGGGCTACGAGCAGTACTTC	CASSSTGGYEQYF
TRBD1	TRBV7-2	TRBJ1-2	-	TGTGCCAGCAGCTTCACCGGGACAGGGGGCATTGGGAACTATGGCTACACCTTC	CASSFTGTGGIGNYGYTF
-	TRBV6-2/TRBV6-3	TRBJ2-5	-	TGTGCCAGCAGTTACTCGGGAGATGTGGAGACCCAGTACTTC	CASSYSGDVETQYF
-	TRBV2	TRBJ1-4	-	-	CASSTSEVGKLFF
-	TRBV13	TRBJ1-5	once	TGTGCCAGCAGCTTAGGCCGGTCCCTCAATCAGCCCCAGCATTTT	CASSLGRSLNQPQHF
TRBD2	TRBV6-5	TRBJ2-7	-	TGTGCCAGTGGACTAGCGTCGAACTACGAGCAGTACTTC	CASGLASNYEQYF
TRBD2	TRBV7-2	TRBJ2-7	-	TGTGCCAGCAGCCCCGGGACTAGCGGGGGCTACGAGCAGTACTTC	CASSPGTSGGYEQYF
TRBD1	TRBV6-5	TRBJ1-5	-	TGTGCCAGCAGCGTAGCCGGGACAGAAGGACAGCCCCAGCATTTT	CASSVAGTEGQPQHF
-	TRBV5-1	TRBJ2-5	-	TGCGCCAGCAGCTTGGCAGGGAAAGAGACCCAGTACTTC	CASSLAGKETQYF
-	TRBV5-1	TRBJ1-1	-	TGCGCCAGCAGCTTGTTACCAGAAGATATGAACACTGAAGCTTTCTTT	CASSLLPEDMNTEAFF
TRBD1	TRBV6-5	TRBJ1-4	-	TGTGCCAGCAGGCCGGGACAGGGTGGAGAAAAACTGTTTTTT	CASRPGQGGEKLFF